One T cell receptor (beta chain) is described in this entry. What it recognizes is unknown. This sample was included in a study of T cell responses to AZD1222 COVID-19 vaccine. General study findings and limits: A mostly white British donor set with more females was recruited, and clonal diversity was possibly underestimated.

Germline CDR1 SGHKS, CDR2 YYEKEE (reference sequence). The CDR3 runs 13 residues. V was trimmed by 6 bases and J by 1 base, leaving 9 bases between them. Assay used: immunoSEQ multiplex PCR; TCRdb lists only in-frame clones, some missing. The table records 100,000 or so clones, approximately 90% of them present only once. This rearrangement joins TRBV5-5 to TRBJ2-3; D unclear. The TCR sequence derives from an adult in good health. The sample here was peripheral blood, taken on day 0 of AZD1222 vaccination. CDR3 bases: TGTGCCAGCATCCCGTCGCGCACAGATACGCAGTATTTT. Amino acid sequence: CASIPSRTDTQYF.